This TCR beta chain was sequenced in a study of blood T cell repertoires in acute mononucleosis (dated by TCRdb to 2018 to 2020). For the study in its entirety: Convalescent samples, which represented the memory response, were taken 5 to 8 months after the acute presentation. The mean EBV load in blood was approximately 4 log10 genome copies per million B cells during acute infection, compared with around 2.5 at convalescence.

The sample's time point, from its label and the paper: convalescence about 6 months (5-8 months) after acute presentation (visit 7). Over primary infection, the study followed CD8 T cell responses to two immunodominant EBV epitopes: BRLF1 109 (YVL-BR) and BMLF1 280 (GLC-BM). Primary EBV infection was taken to be indicated by a positive serum heterophile antibody test and EBV viral capsid antigen-specific IgM. Total CD8 T cells were first enriched from PBMCs by magnetic positive selection (MACS). A FACSAria III was used to sort live CD3+ CD8+ tetramer+ cells to over 85% purity. A PE-conjugated tetramer loaded with the BMLF1 280-288 peptide was used for cell sorting. TCR repertoires of EBV epitope-specific CD8 T cells were deep-sequenced directly ex vivo after tetramer sorting, at acute infection and at convalescence. A few people aged roughly 18 to 30 with clinical acute infectious mononucleosis and laboratory evidence of primary EBV infection were used as donors. Heparinized peripheral blood was drawn at clinical presentation with mononucleosis symptoms and was drawn again about 6 months later. PBMCs were isolated by Ficoll-Paque density gradient centrifugation.

For TCR profiling, total RNA from at least 9,000 sorted tetramer+ CD8 T cells was reverse transcribed into cDNA. PCR with primers that anneal to V and J regions amplified CDR3 regions and added unique molecular identifiers to track templates. TCRalpha and TCRbeta chains were profiled using the immunoSEQ platform, including its sequencing and error-correction standards. Per the authors' processing: Clonal copy numbers were corrected for sequencing and PCR errors, and CDR3s were defined according to IMGT conventions. Only productive rearrangements were analyzed, using immunoSEQ Analyzer versions 2.0 and 3.0, with gene-pairing frequencies processed further in Microsoft Excel. V-J pairings were visualized as Circos plots, and CDR3 motifs were found with MEME plus a custom motifSearch program. The OLGA algorithm was used to calculate the probability of generation of TCR sequences. Clonotypes found at both visits were termed persistent, clonotypes found only in the acute phase were termed nonpersistent, and clonotypes found only at convalescence were termed de novo. An amino acid clonotype used by more than one donor was defined as a public TCR. TCRdb retrieved this table from immuneACCESS and kept in-frame rearrangements only. Not all clones are present; in checked studies, unresolved V genes account for under half, and no reason is known for the remainder. The DNA gave D and trimming, while V, J and clone size come from that table. Here the sample has a few thousand clones; about 25% occur a single time. 40% to 55% of the sample belongs to the ten largest clones.

Here is what the overall study found, with its caveats: Because only a fraction of each donor's blood was analyzed, sampling error might partly explain the low overlap between acute and convalescent clonotypes. Just around 8.6% of the unique acute clonotypes remained in convalescence, but these persisting clonotypes accounted for most of the response, and new, diverse de novo clonotypes seemingly replaced the other acute clonotypes. Only three donors were included in the cohort, so group averages were based on very few individuals. Both chains appeared to be involved in GLC-BM selection, with public TCRbeta motifs on BV14-BJ2 and BV20-BJ1 being observed alongside a TCRalpha motif on AV5-AJ31.

Note on this clone: It is likely a read error: a sequence one base away is far more abundant.

V loses 6 bases at its end and J loses 3 bases; junction bases beyond the gene matches: 12. Per the germline V gene (reference sequence), MNHEY is the CDR1 and SMNVEV is the CDR2. Its CDR3 holds 16 amino acids, cysteine through phenylalanine. CDR3 DNA only is kept here, 48 bases in frame from base 1. The sequencing used EBV GLC epitope tetramer+ CD8+ T cells sorted from PBMCs, collected during convalescence from infectious mononucleosis. Sample cell subset or site, as interpreted from the label and publication: CD8 T cells binding tetramer with EBV BMLF1 280-288 peptide (GLC-BM). The sequence came from a woman aged 18-30 years with infectious mononucleosis caused by EBV. The sequence is built from TRBV27 and TRBJ1-1, and 8 junction bases match TRBD1. The nucleotide sequence is given as TGTGCCAGCAGGTTAGGGGCAGGGGGCCCGTACACTGAAGCTTTCTTT. Translated, this gives CASRLGAGGPYTEAFF.